This T cell receptor (beta chain) comes out of a study of early T cells in non-severe SARS-CoV-2 infection (dated by TCRdb to 2020 to 2022). Regarding the complete study: Because TCR sequencing relied on bulk RNA taken from unsorted whole blood, pairing of alpha and beta chains was not possible. Broader findings and caveats from the paper: VDJdb matching was skewed toward anti-spike CD8 responses and likely underestimated virus-specific expansions, missing private and CD4 specificities.

Points on this clonotype: The antigen this receptor binds is unknown. The input lacks base qualities; no much larger clone sits a single base away.

Clipping removes 5 bases from V and 3 bases from J, with 6 as the unmatched junction base count. CDR1 and CDR2 are drawn from the germline V gene (reference sequence): SEHNR, FQNEAQ. The CDR3 contains 15 residues, cysteine and phenylalanine counted. The retained sequence is limited to the CDR3, 45 bases, with the frame set at the first base. Libraries were made using 5' RACE. The listed sequencing device is NextSeq 500. In the TCR library protocol, unique molecular identifiers were attached to individual cDNA molecules to correct for PCR bias and sequencing error. Both TCR alpha and beta chains were sequenced, and tight co-correlation was observed between alpha and beta sequence abundances in each sample. The paper's processing steps were these. V gene, J gene and CDR3 annotation of TCR sequences was performed with Decombinator V4. Expanded TCRs were defined as changing significantly between any two time points under a Poisson model with p below 0.0001. TCR abundances were normalised to the total number of TCRs sequenced in each sample and reported as counts per million. MAIT TCRs were defined by TRAV1-2 paired with TRAJ12, TRAJ20 or TRAJ33, and iNKT TCRs by TRAV10 paired with TRAJ18. VDJdb, accessed 1 November 2021, was searched for CMV, EBV and SARS-CoV-2 annotated TCRs, with TCRs annotated for multiple antigens excluded. Starting from the raw public reads, TCRdb applied fastp trimming at Q25, assembled clones with MiXCR and retained in-frame beta chains. Duplicate CDR3 protein sequences are folded into a single record with the most common DNA and genes. The authors' filters were not applied to this entry. In this sample the table shows under 85,000 distinct CDR3 sequences, over 4% of which occur a single time. Of the sample, roughly 7.3% falls within the top ten clones.

A case-control design nested within a healthcare worker cohort in London, UK, was used, with weekly nasopharyngeal swab PCR tests and blood sampling performed. Healthcare workers were recruited during the week of the UK lockdown, between 23 and 31 March 2020, and followed weekly for up to about 16 weeks. The starting material was whole blood, obtained at baseline. This sequence originates from an adult who was a healthcare worker with PCR-confirmed SARS-CoV-2 infection or an uninfected control (not recorded which). The chain is made from TRBV7-9 and TRBJ1-1, with 10 bases in between that match TRBD1. The bases read TGTGCCAGCAGCGCGGACAGGGGGGTCGACACTGAAGCTTTCTTT. It translates as CASSADRGVDTEAFF.